Below are 21 T cell receptor beta chains sequenced from a single sample in a study of CD8+CD57+ T cells in acquired aplastic anemia. TCR beta VDJ combinations and CDR3 sequences were profiled from genomic DNA. Each CDR3 protein is one row after TCRdb ran MiXCR on the reads. The profile shows approximately 220,000 distinct CDR3 sequences, under 50% of them singletons. Sequencing involved patients with CD8+CD57+ cell expansion previously shown by flow cytometry. Specimen: sorted CD4+, CD8+, or CD8+CD57+ T cells (not recorded which) from PBMCs. Receptors were obtained from a human donor with aplastic anemia.

This clonotype has a count of ten or more. The chain joins TRBV20-1 to TRBJ1-6, with a weak D call TRBD1 (6 bases). In germline, CDR1 is DFQATT, CDR2 SNEGSKA (reference sequence). This CDR3 comprises 14 residues. Trimming cost V 4 bases and J 6 bases, with 13 bases left between them. CDR3 residues: CSATPDRLNSPLHF. The CDR3 nucleotides read TGCAGTGCTACCCCCGACAGGCTTAATTCACCCCTCCACTTT.

The chain links TRBV7-6 to TRBJ2-7; D call uncertain. Germline lookup yields CDR1 SGHVS and CDR2 FNYEAQ. The CDR3 runs 13 residues. With 2 bases removed from V and 3 bases from J, the gap between germline ends came to 8 bases. The CDR3 protein is CASSLSPGYEQYV. The CDR3 nucleotides are TGTGCCAGCAGCTTATCGCCAGGCTACGAGCAGTACGTC.

About this clonotype itself: A much larger clone sits a single nucleotide away, making a read error possible. The chain carries TRBV11-3 and TRBJ2-3; 13 bases map to TRBD2. From germline, CDR1 is SGHNT and CDR2 YENEEA. This CDR3 is built from 18 residues. The CDR3: CAGSLWTSGGRSTDTQYF. The CDR3 DNA sequence: TGTGCCGGCAGCTTATGGACTAGCGGGGGCCGTAGCACAGATACGCAGTATTTT.

In regard to this clonotype: This sequence may be a read error, since a much larger clone differs from it by one base. The J gene is TRBJ2-7, the V gene TRBV6-1; the D gene is possibly TRBD1 (6 bases). V was shortened by 6 bases and J by 6 bases, with 15 bases between the two germline ends. Germline values: CDR1 MNHNS, CDR2 SASEGT. This CDR3 has 13 residues. CDR3: CASRVTGLCEQYF. The DNA for the CDR3 is TGTGCCAGCAGGGTCACAGGGTTATGCGAGCAGTACTTC.

This clonotype was picked up one time. The chain has TRBV6-1 and TRBJ1-6, with D perhaps matching TRBD1 (6 bases). The CDR3 loop spans 16 amino acids. Germline V lookup: CDR1 MNHNS, CDR2 SASEGT. Trimming left V 1 base short and J 4 bases short, with 11 bases between. CDR3 bases: TGTGCCAGCAGTGAAGTTGGGGGGCAGTATAATTCACCCCTCCACTTT. Protein: CASSEVGGQYNSPLHF.

This clonotype has at least ten counts. V gene TRBV20-1 combines with J gene TRBJ2-1, with TRBD2 matching over 12 bases. With 3 bases clipped from V and 8 bases from J, the junction kept 11 bases outside the gene matches. The CDR3 spans 16 residues. CDR1 is DFQATT and CDR2 is SNEGSKA in the germline V gene (reference sequence). CDR3 loop: CSAREIGLAGWDEQFF. The CDR3 DNA reads TGCAGTGCTAGGGAAATAGGACTAGCGGGGTGGGATGAGCAGTTCTTC.

This sequence joins TRBV7-8 and TRBJ2-3; 8 bases are shared with TRBD1. Germline lookup yields CDR1 SGHVS and CDR2 FQNEAQ. With V trimmed by 8 bases and J by 2 bases, 15 bases remained unmatched. This CDR3 has 17 amino acids. The chain's CDR3 is CASRRGGTGLNTDTQYF. The CDR3 DNA reads as TGTGCCAGCCGGCGGGGCGGGACAGGTCTTAACACAGATACGCAGTATTTT.

The chain recombines TRBV2 with TRBJ2-7; 11 bases fit TRBD1. J gave up 6 bases and V 2 bases, and 12 bases lay outside the gene matches. Germline-derived CDR1 and CDR2 are SNHLY and FYNNEI. This CDR3 has 17 residues. CDR3 nucleotide sequence: TGTGCCAGCAGTGAAACCTACCCGGGACAGGGGGGCGTCGAGCAGTACTTC. Translated: CASSETYPGQGGVEQYF.

V usage is TRBV20-1 and J usage is TRBJ2-7; no definite D call. Trimming took off 3 bases at V and 6 bases at J, with 12 bases between the two ends. Germline values: CDR1 DFQATT, CDR2 SNEGSKA (reference sequence). The CDR3 runs 12 residues. CDR3 DNA sequence: TGCAGTGCTAGTTCCAGCGTCTCCGAGCAGTACTTC. Its protein is CSASSSVSEQYF.

This clonotype has a count of ten or more. The rearrangement joins TRBV12-3 or TRBV12-4 to TRBJ2-7; a weak D match, TRBD2 (5 bases). There are 13 residues in the CDR3. With 3 bases removed from V and 4 bases from J, the gap between germline ends came to 10 bases. The CDR3 spells CASSLGSWYEQYF. CDR3 in DNA: TGTGCCAGCAGTTTGGGGAGCTGGTACGAGCAGTACTTC.

This clonotype has a count of ten or more. The chain couples TRBV7-3 to TRBJ1-1; no definite D call. V was cut by 5 bases and J by 3 bases, with 10 bases left in between. Germline V gene lookup returns CDR1 SGHTA and CDR2 FQGTGA. CDR3 length: 13 amino acids. The CDR3 nucleotides read TGTGCCAGCAGCCAGGACCGCCACACTGAAGCTTTCTTT. It translates to CASSQDRHTEAFF.

This clonotype was counted at least ten times. The V gene is TRBV20-1, the J gene TRBJ1-2; D uncertain. Trimming removed 1 base at V and 6 bases at J, with 15 bases between. CDR3 length: 14 amino acids. Germline V CDR1 and CDR2: DFQATT, SNEGSKA (reference sequence). The CDR3 spells CSARGGQRTDGYTF. CDR3 bases: TGCAGTGCTAGAGGAGGGCAGCGAACGGATGGCTACACCTTC.

This clonotype was observed at least ten times. V gene TRBV12-3 or TRBV12-4 combines with J gene TRBJ2-5, with a tentative D call TRBD2 (6 bases). The CDR3 contains 18 residues. The V gene lost 2 bases and the J gene lost 1 base, with 20 bases spanning the gap. As DNA, the CDR3 is TGTGCCAGCAGTTTACCGTCTGTGGGGGGTGTAATCCAAGAGACCCAGTACTTC. It is translated as CASSLPSVGGVIQETQYF.

This chain links TRBV7-3 with TRBJ2-5; possible D gene TRBD1, 6 bases. The germline V gene encodes CDR1 SGHTA and CDR2 FQGTGA. V was trimmed by 3 bases and J by 5 bases, leaving 16 bases between them. The CDR3 is made up of 15 amino acids. The CDR3: CASSFQGKVEETQYF. Written as DNA, the CDR3 is TGTGCCAGCAGCTTCCAGGGGAAGGTTGAGGAGACCCAGTACTTC.

As for this clonotype: In this CDR3 the conserved last residue, phenylalanine or tryptophan, is missing, so a read error is likely. It is unclear where the CDR3 begins or ends on the DNA, so no DNA is shown, and the CDR3 is as TCRdb lists it. This chain links TRBV5-1 with TRBJ2-6; the table assigns TRBD2, which was not confirmed against the DNA. Termini included, the CDR3 measures 10 amino acids. CDR1 and CDR2 (germline): SGHRS, YFSETQ. The CDR3 is CASSQERGSG.

This clonotype was counted between two and nine times. J is TRBJ2-2 and V is TRBV11-3; D not resolved. The CDR3 runs to 17 residues. Germline assignment: CDR1 SGHNT and CDR2 YENEEA. With 2 bases removed from V and 6 bases from J, the gap between germline ends came to 19 bases. CDR3 sequence reads: CASSLSDGHGKAGELFF. CDR3 bases: TGTGCCAGCAGCTTATCTGACGGTCATGGAAAGGCCGGGGAGCTGTTTTTT.

The V gene is TRBV2, the J gene TRBJ2-5, with D perhaps TRBD1 (5 bases). The V and J ends lost 2 bases and 5 bases respectively, with 9 bases between them. The CDR3 covers 13 residues. In germline, CDR1 is SNHLY, CDR2 FYNNEI. The CDR3 protein is CASSEQGTETQYF. The CDR3, as DNA: TGTGCCAGCAGTGAACAGGGAACGGAGACCCAGTACTTC.

This clonotype showed up many times. The chain carries TRBV19 and TRBJ1-5; TRBD1 is a possible D gene (5 bases). The V and J ends lost 1 base and 2 bases respectively, with 9 bases between them. The germline V gene has CDR1 LNHDA and CDR2 SQIVND (reference sequence). The CDR3 contains 15 residues. CDR3 nucleotides: TGTGCCAGTAGTATAGGGGGGTTTGGCAATCAGCCCCAGCATTTT. Its protein is CASSIGGFGNQPQHF.

This clonotype has ten or more counts. The V gene is TRBV10-3, the J gene TRBJ2-1, with D maybe TRBD1 (5 bases). The CDR3 totals 13 residues. Trimming pared 4 bases from V and 6 bases from J, leaving 10 bases between. CDR1 is ENHRY and CDR2 is SYGVKD in the germline V gene. The CDR3 is CAISVQQGNEQFF. The CDR3 coding sequence is TGTGCCATCAGTGTTCAGCAGGGCAATGAGCAGTTCTTC.

This clonotype has at least ten counts. The chain uses TRBV11-2 and TRBJ2-5; D unresolved. The CDR3 is made up of 13 amino acids. V dropped 5 bases and J dropped 4 bases, with 11 bases sitting between them. The germline gives CDR1 SGHAT, CDR2 FQNNGV. In DNA, the CDR3 is TGTGCCAGCAGCACACGGGTTAGAGAGACCCAGTACTTC. Its translation: CASSTRVRETQYF.

A few counts support this clonotype. A clone one base away is much larger, so this may be a read error. The V call is TRBV7-8, the J call TRBJ1-1, with D tentatively TRBD1 (5 bases). Between the trimmed V and J ends, which lost 5 bases and 3 bases, there was a span of 10 bases. CDR3 length equals 13 residues. The germline CDR1 and CDR2 sequences are SGHVS and FQNEAQ. The CDR3: CASSPGGYTEAFF. As DNA, the CDR3 is TGTGCCAGCAGCCCCGGGGGTTACACTGAAGCTTTCTTT. The whole variable domain, remainder taken from reference TRBV7-8 and TRBJ1-1, is GAGVSQSPRYKVAKRGQDVALRCDPISGHVSLFWYQQALGQGPEFLTYFQNEAQLDKSGLPSDRFFAERPEGSVSTLKIQRTQQEDSAVYLCASSPGGYTEAFFGQGTRLTVV.